Listed below are T cell receptor beta chains from one sample, sequenced in a study of blood T cell repertoires in COVID-19. TCRdb's copy holds only in-frame clones and misses some; the assay was immunoSEQ multiplex PCR. Here the sample spans about 280,000 clones, roughly 85% being singletons. Sequencing was performed on peripheral blood. These TCRs come from a man aged 50 to 60 with active or convalescent COVID-19. The CDR3 runs from the conserved cysteine through the conserved F or W. Fields, in order: clone size, CDR3 length, V gene, J gene, D gene, CDR3 DNA, CDR3 protein. A D gene is named only where the DNA matches it firmly. Clone size, where shown, is once, few, many, or a class for clones that have expanded.

size: once; length: 19; V: TRBV6-1; J: TRBJ2-2; D: TRBD2; DNA: TGTGCCAGCAGCGAAGGTGGACTAGCGAGGTACGGTAGGGCCGGGGAGCTGTTTTTT; CDR3: CASSEGGLARYGRAGELFF
size: -; length: 14; V: TRBV9; J: TRBJ2-1; D: -; DNA: TGTGCCAGCAGCCCCCCCCTCTCCTACAATGAGCAGTTCTTC; CDR3: CASSPPLSYNEQFF
size: few; length: 11; V: TRBV27; J: TRBJ1-2; D: -; DNA: TGTGCCAGCAGACCTTCAGGTGGCTACACCTTC; CDR3: CASRPSGGYTF
size: -; length: 14; V: TRBV28; J: TRBJ2-7; D: -; DNA: TGTGCCAGCAGTTTACTAGCGAGCTCCTACGAGCAGTACTTC; CDR3: CASSLLASSYEQYF
size: -; length: 16; V: TRBV6-6; J: TRBJ2-1; D: TRBD1; DNA: TGTGCCAGCAGCAGAAGGCCGGGACAGGGGAACAATGAGCAGTTCTTC; CDR3: CASSRRPGQGNNEQFF
size: few; length: 15; V: TRBV4-1; J: TRBJ1-1; D: -; DNA: TGCGCCAGCAGCCCTGAAGACACATACTACACTGAAGCTTTCTTT; CDR3: CASSPEDTYYTEAFF
size: -; length: 19; V: TRBV9; J: TRBJ2-3; D: TRBD1; DNA: TGTGCCAGCAGCGTAGAATGGGGGATGCGGCAGGGGGCGGTAGATACGCAGTATTTT; CDR3: CASSVEWGMRQGAVDTQYF
size: -; length: 15; V: TRBV7-3; J: TRBJ2-1; D: TRBD1; DNA: TGTGCCAGCAGCCGACAGGGTGGGTCCTACAATGAGCAGTTCTTC; CDR3: CASSRQGGSYNEQFF
size: -; length: 11; V: TRBV29-1; J: TRBJ2-3; D: -; DNA: TGCAGCGTTGGGCCAACCTATACGCAGTATTTT; CDR3: CSVGPTYTQYF
size: -; length: 13; V: TRBV29-1; J: TRBJ1-1; D: TRBD1; DNA: TGCAGCGTGCGACAGGGGGCGGGCACTGAAGCTTTCTTT; CDR3: CSVRQGAGTEAFF
size: -; length: 18; V: TRBV5-3; J: TRBJ1-2; D: -; DNA: TGTGCCAGAAGCACCGGCAGGGCTGATTTATCTTGTCCTTATGGCTACACCTTC; CDR3: CARSTGRADLSCPYGYTF
size: -; length: 12; V: TRBV30; J: TRBJ2-1; D: -; DNA: TGTGCCTGGAGCCCGGCTATCGGGGAGCAGTTCTTC; CDR3: CAWSPAIGEQFF
size: few; length: 12; V: TRBV6-5; J: TRBJ1-2; D: -; DNA: TGTGCCATCCGGAGCTCTAACTATGGCTACACCTTC; CDR3: CAIRSSNYGYTF
size: -; length: 15; V: TRBV5-1; J: TRBJ2-1; D: TRBD1; DNA: TGCGCCAGCAGCTTAGCCGGGACAGGGGAGTATGAGCAGTTCTTC; CDR3: CASSLAGTGEYEQFF
size: -; length: 15; V: TRBV7-9; J: TRBJ2-1; D: -; DNA: TGTGCCAGCAGCTTGGACGGGAGCTCCTACAATGAGCAGTTCTTC; CDR3: CASSLDGSSYNEQFF
size: -; length: 16; V: TRBV6-5; J: TRBJ1-3; D: -; DNA: TGTGCCAGCAGTTACTCTCGGGGGACCTCTGGAAACACCATATATTTT; CDR3: CASSYSRGTSGNTIYF
size: -; length: 15; V: TRBV4-2; J: TRBJ2-7; D: TRBD2; DNA: TGTGCCAGCAGCCAGTTAGCGGGCCTGTCCTACGAGCAGTACTTC; CDR3: CASSQLAGLSYEQYF
size: -; length: 14; V: TRBV29-1; J: TRBJ1-2; D: TRBD1; DNA: TGCAGCGTTGAGTCCCGGGACAGGGGCCATGGCTACACCTTC; CDR3: CSVESRDRGHGYTF
size: -; length: 15; V: TRBV6-5; J: TRBJ2-7; D: -; DNA: TGTGCCAGCTGTTCCCCTACCCGGGGACACTACGAGCAGTACTTC; CDR3: CASCSPTRGHYEQYF
size: -; length: 16; V: TRBV7-2; J: TRBJ1-4; D: -; DNA: TGTGCCAGCAGCTTAGTGGGCCAGGGCATGAGTGAAAAACTGTTTTTT; CDR3: CASSLVGQGMSEKLFF
size: once; length: 16; V: TRBV19; J: TRBJ2-1; D: TRBD2; DNA: TGTGCCAGTAGTATATACTCGGGAGGGCCAGATAATGAGCAGTTCTTC; CDR3: CASSIYSGGPDNEQFF
size: -; length: 11; V: TRBV30; J: TRBJ1-4; D: -; DNA: TGTGCCTGGGGACCGAATGAAAAACTGTTTTTT; CDR3: CAWGPNEKLFF
size: -; length: 14; V: TRBV5-1; J: TRBJ2-2; D: -; DNA: TGCGCCAGCAGCTCCCTTCGGGGAACCGGGGAGCTGTTTTTT; CDR3: CASSSLRGTGELFF
size: -; length: 13; V: TRBV6-2/TRBV6-3; J: TRBJ2-5; D: -; DNA: TGTGCCAGCAGTACTCAAGTGGGGCGGACCCAGTACTTC; CDR3: CASSTQVGRTQYF
size: -; length: 18; V: TRBV4-1; J: TRBJ2-7; D: -; DNA: TGCGCCAGCAGCCAGGGAGGGGGAGGCGAGCTCGGGTCCTACGAGCAGTACTTC; CDR3: CASSQGGGGELGSYEQYF
size: -; length: 14; V: TRBV30; J: TRBJ1-5; D: -; DNA: TGTGCCTGGGACAGGTCTGGGGGCAATCAGCCCCAGCATTTT; CDR3: CAWDRSGGNQPQHF
size: few; length: 14; V: TRBV13; J: TRBJ2-3; D: -; DNA: TGTGCCAGCAGCCCGGGACTCGTCACAGATACGCAGTATTTT; CDR3: CASSPGLVTDTQYF
size: -; length: 14; V: TRBV11-2; J: TRBJ2-1; D: -; DNA: TGTGCCAGCAGCTTAGGACATACCTACAATGAGCAGTTCTTC; CDR3: CASSLGHTYNEQFF
size: -; length: 15; V: TRBV5-4; J: TRBJ2-1; D: TRBD1; DNA: TGTGCCAGCCGCTTGGACAGGGATCCCCTCAATGAGCAGTTCTTC; CDR3: CASRLDRDPLNEQFF
size: -; length: 16; V: TRBV5-4; J: TRBJ2-3; D: TRBD2; DNA: TGTGCCAGCAGCTTGAGGGGAGACGGGAGGTCAGATACGCAGTATTTT; CDR3: CASSLRGDGRSDTQYF
size: -; length: 16; V: TRBV28; J: TRBJ2-3; D: TRBD2; DNA: TGTGCCAGCAGAAACCTAGCGGAGACCTCCACAGATACGCAGTATTTT; CDR3: CASRNLAETSTDTQYF
size: -; length: 13; V: TRBV24-1; J: TRBJ2-2; D: -; DNA: TGTGCCACTACAACACAGGGCACCGGGGAGCTGTTTTTT; CDR3: CATTTQGTGELFF
size: -; length: 12; V: TRBV29-1; J: TRBJ2-2; D: -; DNA: TGCAGCGTTAGTGAGGTCGCCGGGGAGCTGTTTTTT; CDR3: CSVSEVAGELFF
size: -; length: 15; V: TRBV10-3; J: TRBJ2-5; D: TRBD1; DNA: TGTGCCATCAGTGAGGCGGGACAGGGTAGTCAGACCCAGTACTTC; CDR3: CAISEAGQGSQTQYF
size: -; length: 13; V: TRBV9; J: TRBJ2-7; D: -; DNA: TGTGCCAGCGGGAGCAAGTACTCCTACGAGCAGTACTTC; CDR3: CASGSKYSYEQYF
size: -; length: 15; V: TRBV18; J: TRBJ1-5; D: -; DNA: TGTGCCAGCTCACCGAGAGGCGGGAGCAATCAGCCCCAGCATTTT; CDR3: CASSPRGGSNQPQHF
size: -; length: 15; V: TRBV9; J: TRBJ2-1; D: -; DNA: TGTGCCAGCAGCGTAGACAGGGCACCTTACAATGAGCAGTTCTTC; CDR3: CASSVDRAPYNEQFF
size: -; length: 14; V: TRBV2; J: TRBJ2-5; D: TRBD2; DNA: TGTGCCAGCCATAGCGGGAGAGGGGAGGAGACCCAGTACTTC; CDR3: CASHSGRGEETQYF
size: -; length: 15; V: TRBV15; J: TRBJ2-4; D: -; DNA: TGTGCCACCAGCAGAGGTAGTCCCTCTAAAAACATTCAGTACTTC; CDR3: CATSRGSPSKNIQYF
size: -; length: 16; V: TRBV28; J: TRBJ1-5; D: -; DNA: TGTGCCAGCAAAGAGGGCTCCCAAAAGGGCAATCAGCCCCAGCATTTT; CDR3: CASKEGSQKGNQPQHF
size: -; length: 16; V: TRBV9; J: TRBJ2-3; D: TRBD2; DNA: TGTGCCAGCAGCGTAGACAGCGGGAGGGGCACAGATACGCAGTATTTT; CDR3: CASSVDSGRGTDTQYF
size: -; length: 14; V: TRBV6-2/TRBV6-3; J: TRBJ1-4; D: -; DNA: TGTGCCAGCAGTCCACCAGGGACTCAAGAAAAACTGTTTTTT; CDR3: CASSPPGTQEKLFF